Shown below are 32 T cell receptor beta chains from a single sample sequenced in a study of blood T cells in healthy people across ages. A J-beta primer mix and a sample-barcoded 5' primer were used in a second PCR of roughly 6 to 11 cycles. TCRdb called the 5' RACE reads again in MiXCR, with one record for every CDR3 protein. The sample lists 550,000 to 700,000 distinct CDR3 sequences; 25% to 30% were seen once. The sample consisted of blood. The receptors were sampled from a woman in her 70s in good health.

V usage is TRBV20-1 and J usage is TRBJ2-3; TRBD2 is a possible D gene (6 bases). Trimming stripped 6 bases from V and 2 bases from J, with 18 bases between. The CDR3 sequence is 15 residues long. Germline V gene lookup returns CDR1 DFQATT and CDR2 SNEGSKA (reference sequence). The DNA for the CDR3 is TGCAGTGCCCGCGGTGGGGGGACCCCCACAGATACGCAGTATTTT. It encodes CSARGGGTPTDTQYF.

V is TRBV7-2 and J is TRBJ1-4, with D possibly matching TRBD1 (5 bases). Trimming cost V 1 base and J 4 bases, with 7 bases left between them. Germline loops: CDR1 SGHTA, CDR2 FQGNSA. This CDR3 has 14 amino acids. The CDR3 DNA follows: TGTGCCAGCAGCTTAGGGGGGTTTAATGAAAAACTGTTTTTT. Amino acids: CASSLGGFNEKLFF.

The V gene is TRBV7-9, the J gene TRBJ1-2; 7 nucleotides line up with TRBD1. V trimming: 4 bases; J trimming: 2 bases; junction bases outside the gene matches: 7. CDR1 is SEHNR, CDR2 FQNEAQ, per germline (reference sequence). The CDR3 has 15 residues. The CDR3 is CASSSDRVMNYGYTF. The CDR3 DNA reads TGTGCCAGCAGCTCAGACAGGGTGATGAACTATGGCTACACCTTC.

The chain carries TRBV7-3 and TRBJ2-5; TRBD1 aligns across 9 bases. The V segment lost 10 bases and the J segment 4 bases; nucleotides outside the gene matches: 13. Germline CDR1 reads SGHTA; CDR2 reads FQGTGA. The CDR3 runs 15 residues. The CDR3 protein is CATRPTGGAGETQYF. The CDR3, as DNA: TGTGCCACCAGACCAACAGGGGGCGCCGGAGAGACCCAGTACTTC.

This clonotype was seen a handful of times. The rearrangement joins TRBV7-8 to TRBJ2-5, with 9 bases fitting TRBD2. CDR3 length: 15 residues. Per the germline V gene, CDR1 is SGHVS and CDR2 is FQNEAQ. The J segment lost 5 bases and the V segment lost 2 bases, leaving 6 bases of the junction unmatched. CDR3: CASSLLRGGDETQYF. The CDR3 coding sequence is TGTGCCAGCAGCTTATTGCGGGGGGGCGATGAGACCCAGTACTTC.

This clonotype was observed a handful of times. The chain has TRBV7-2 and TRBJ2-5, with TRBD1 as a possible D gene (6 bases). The germline gives CDR1 SGHTA, CDR2 FQGNSA. Trimming took off 1 base at V and 5 bases at J, with 11 bases between the two ends. This CDR3 contains 14 residues. CDR3 region: CASSLVQGYETQYF. CDR3 nucleotides: TGTGCCAGCAGCTTAGTGCAGGGGTATGAGACCCAGTACTTC. The full variable domain, its missing parts supplied by reference TRBV7-2 and TRBJ2-5, is GAGVSQSPSNKVTEKGKDVELRCDPISGHTALYWYRQSLGQGLEFLIYFQGNSAPDKSGLPSDRFSAERTGGSVSTLTIQRTQQEDSAVYLCASSLVQGYETQYFGPGTRLLVL.

This clonotype was recorded only once. The rearrangement uses TRBV7-8 and TRBJ2-1; D is possibly TRBD2 (6 bases). V lost 10 bases and J 4 bases, leaving 8 bases between the germline ends. This CDR3 has 11 amino acids. The germline V gene encodes CDR1 SGHVS and CDR2 FQNEAQ. This CDR3 reads CATGEYNEQFF. The CDR3 nucleotides are TGTGCCACGGGGGAATACAATGAGCAGTTCTTC.

This chain links TRBV7-8 with TRBJ2-5; a possible D gene is TRBD1 (7 bases). V was trimmed by 1 base and J by 11 bases, leaving 20 bases between them. From germline, CDR1 is SGHVS and CDR2 FQNEAQ. The CDR3 sequence is 15 residues long. CDR3 residues: CASSLDAGGLRGQYF. The CDR3 DNA reads TGTGCCAGCAGCTTAGACGCAGGGGGGCTACGAGGGCAGTACTTC.

This clonotype was counted only a few times. The V gene is TRBV30, the J gene TRBJ1-6; D is undetermined. V was pared by 2 bases and J by 7 bases, with 12 bases between. The germline V gene encodes CDR1 GTSNPN and CDR2 SVGIG (reference sequence). CDR3 length: 14 amino acids. This CDR3 is CAWSQYGGNSPLHF. The CDR3 DNA reads as TGTGCCTGGAGTCAATATGGAGGGAATTCACCCCTCCACTTT.

This clonotype was detected a few times. The chain recombines TRBV20-1 with TRBJ2-5; 11 positions match TRBD2. Germline V gene data show CDR1 as DFQATT and CDR2 as SNEGSKA (reference sequence). The trim removed 5 bases at V and 7 bases at J, leaving 12 bases unmatched. This CDR3 contains 15 residues. CDR3: CSAGPSGGHIGTQYF. For the CDR3, the DNA is TGCAGTGCTGGTCCTAGCGGGGGGCATATAGGGACCCAGTACTTC.

The chain couples TRBV7-2 to TRBJ2-3, with TRBD2 matching 9 bases. The germline V gene has CDR1 SGHTA and CDR2 FQGNSA. The CDR3 is 16 amino acids. J gave up 2 bases and V 5 bases, and 8 bases lay outside the gene matches. CDR3 in amino acids: CASSRRSGGNTDTQYF. In nucleotides, the CDR3 is TGTGCCAGCAGCCGGAGGAGCGGGGGGAACACAGATACGCAGTATTTT.

In its sample, this clonotype was seen a few times. The V gene is TRBV5-6, the J gene TRBJ1-4; 8 bases fit TRBD1. Germline lookup yields CDR1 SGHDT and CDR2 YYEEEE. This CDR3 spans 16 amino acids. J gave up 8 bases and V 4 bases, and 13 bases lay outside the gene matches. CDR3 sequence: CASSQKAGGGWEKLFF. As DNA, the CDR3 is TGTGCCAGCAGCCAGAAAGCAGGGGGCGGATGGGAAAAACTGTTTTTT.

The chain has TRBV7-9 and TRBJ1-1; D gene uncertain. This CDR3 is 11 amino acids long. The V end lost 1 base, the J end lost 7 bases, and 4 bases lay between the germline ends. Germline V CDR1 and CDR2: SEHNR, FQNEAQ (reference sequence). CDR3 protein: CASSLVGEAFF. The CDR3 DNA sequence: TGTGCCAGCAGCTTAGTGGGTGAAGCTTTCTTT.

The chain combines TRBV29-1 with TRBJ2-5; D remains ambiguous. V lost 5 bases and J 5 bases, leaving 6 bases between the germline ends. This CDR3 is built from 10 residues. Germline V gene sequence: CDR1 SQVTM, CDR2 ANQGSEA. CDR3 in DNA: TGCAGCGTTCGGTACGAGACCCAGTACTTC. Translated: CSVRYETQYF.

Details on this clonotype: At one of its ends the junction is not consistent with the germline gene, which may arise from a read error. This rearrangement joins TRBV20-1 to TRBJ2-4; D possibly corresponds to TRBD2 (5 bases). CDR1 and CDR2 (germline): DFQATT, SNEGSKA (reference sequence). The CDR3 runs to 11 residues. The chain's CDR3 is CSASERNIQHF. The CDR3 DNA reads as TGCAGTGCTAGTGAGCGGAACATTCAGCACTTC.

This clonotype was detected once. At one end, the junction sequence differs from germline, possibly due to a read error. The chain is built from TRBV6-6 and TRBJ2-5; TRBD2 is a possible D gene (6 bases). CDR3 size: 14 residues. Germline V CDR1 and CDR2: MNHNY, SVGAGI (reference sequence). The chain's CDR3 is CASSYMGGRETQCF. The CDR3 DNA follows: TGTGCCAGCAGTTACATGGGGGGACGAGAGACCCAGTGCTTC.

V is TRBV9 and J is TRBJ2-5; TRBD2 is a possible D gene (6 bases). Germline V gives CDR1 SGDLS, CDR2 YYNGEE. The V end was cut by 2 bases, the J end by 1 base, with 12 bases between. This CDR3 has 15 residues. As DNA, the CDR3 is TGTGCCAGCAGCGTTAGCGGTGGGGGCCAAGAGACCCAGTACTTC. It yields the protein CASSVSGGGQETQYF.

This chain connects TRBV2 to TRBJ2-5; 13 nucleotides align to TRBD2. Trimming took 6 bases from V and 5 from J; bases not matched to a gene: 12. CDR1 SNHLY and CDR2 FYNNEI come from the germline V gene. CDR3 length: 17 residues. The CDR3 bases are TGTGCCAGCAGCCCAGGACTAGCGGGGGCCGGGTCGGAGACCCAGTACTTC. Its translation: CASSPGLAGAGSETQYF.

The CDR3 sequence: CASSLAAGDYGYTF. The CDR3 DNA is TGTGCCAGCAGCTTAGCCGCGGGAGACTATGGCTACACCTTC. The chain uses TRBV7-2 and TRBJ1-2, with unresolved D. Germline V gene lookup returns CDR1 SGHTA and CDR2 FQGNSA. CDR3 length: 14 amino acids. V shed 0 bases and J shed 3 bases, with 8 bases lying between them. The complete variable domain, with remaining parts taken from reference TRBV7-2 and TRBJ1-2, reads GAGVSQSPSNKVTEKGKDVELRCDPISGHTALYWYRQSLGQGLEFLIYFQGNSAPDKSGLPSDRFSAERTGGSVSTLTIQRTQQEDSAVYLCASSLAAGDYGYTFGSGTRLTVV.

V and J are TRBV18 and TRBJ2-3; 11 bases match TRBD1. The CDR3 totals 16 residues. Germline V gene lookup returns CDR1 KGHSH and CDR2 LQKENI. V shed 0 bases, J shed 6 bases, and the junction held 5 bases outside the gene matches. The CDR3 DNA reads TGTGCCAGCTCACCACCGGACAGGGGGCGTGGGGATACGCAGTATTTT. Residues: CASSPPDRGRGDTQYF.

V and J are TRBV10-3 and TRBJ2-1; 10 positions match TRBD2. Germline V gene sequence: CDR1 ENHRY, CDR2 SYGVKD. V shed 5 bases and J 9 bases; nucleotides not matched to a gene: 10. The CDR3 contains 15 residues. CDR3 nucleotides: TGTGCCATCAGTCCCATAGCGGGGGGAGTGGGTGAGCAGTTCTTC. Residues: CAISPIAGGVGEQFF.

The CDR3 nucleotides are TGCAGTTCGGGGACACACCAGAACACTGAAGCTTTCTTT. Protein product: CSSGTHQNTEAFF. The gene calls are TRBV20-1 and TRBJ1-1; D is possibly TRBD1 (6 bases). Germline V gene data show CDR1 as DFQATT and CDR2 as SNEGSKA (reference sequence). The CDR3 contains 13 residues. V dropped 8 bases and J dropped 1 base, with 14 bases sitting between them.

In this sample, this clonotype turned up a few times. The chain combines TRBV7-9 with TRBJ2-2; TRBD2 matches 7 bases. With V trimmed by 1 base and J by 0 bases, 5 bases remained unmatched. This CDR3 contains 17 residues. Germline CDR1 and CDR2: SEHNR and FQNEAQ (reference sequence). CDR3 DNA sequence: TGTGCCAGCAGCTTAGAAGCGCTAGCGGCGAACACCGGGGAGCTGTTTTTT. Amino acid sequence: CASSLEALAANTGELFF.

This chain connects TRBV14 to TRBJ2-7; perhaps TRBD1 as D (8 bases). This CDR3 region has 15 residues. Looked up from germline, CDR1 is SGHDN and CDR2 is FVKESK. V lost 4 bases, J lost 3 bases, and 16 bases lay in between. In nucleotides, the CDR3 is TGTGCCAGCAGCCTCTTACAGGGGGAGGGCTACGAGCAGTACTTC. Its translation is CASSLLQGEGYEQYF.

This clonotype was recorded at least ten times. The V call is TRBV27, the J call TRBJ2-7; possibly TRBD2 for D (6 bases). V was cut by 6 bases and J by 0 bases, with 15 bases left in between. The germline V gene encodes CDR1 MNHEY and CDR2 SMNVEV (reference sequence). The length of the CDR3 is 15 residues. The CDR3 is CASSPRGLFSYEQYF. For the CDR3, the DNA is TGTGCCAGCAGCCCGAGGGGACTGTTCTCCTACGAGCAGTACTTC.

The chain is built from TRBV6-6 and TRBJ2-3; 10 nucleotides line up with TRBD1. Trimming at V came to 5 bases and at J to 9 bases, leaving 8 bases not matched to a gene. CDR3 length: 14 residues. Germline lookup yields CDR1 MNHNY and CDR2 SVGAGI (reference sequence). The CDR3 protein is CASSHGTGDRTQYF. The CDR3 DNA follows: TGTGCCAGCAGTCACGGGACAGGGGATCGCACGCAGTATTTT.

This chain links TRBV5-1 with TRBJ2-5; 8 nucleotides agree with TRBD1. This CDR3 region has 15 residues. Germline V gives CDR1 SGHRS, CDR2 YFSETQ. V lost 0 bases, J lost 5 bases, and 6 bases stayed unmatched. The CDR3 coding sequence is TGCGCCAGCAGCTTGGCGAATACAGGGGGGGAGACCCAGTACTTC. Translated, it gives CASSLANTGGETQYF.

The table lists this clonotype with a few counts. V and J are TRBV25-1 and TRBJ1-6; TRBD1 matches 8 bases. Germline CDR1 and CDR2: MGHDK and SYGVNS. The CDR3 contains 15 residues. Losses at the gene ends were 3 bases for V and 8 bases for J; bases not matched to a gene: 6. The CDR3 is CASSDRTGRHSPLHF. CDR3 sequence (DNA): TGTGCCAGCAGTGACCGGACAGGGCGGCATTCACCCCTCCACTTT.

CDR3 sequence reads: CSVEPSWNTEAFF. As DNA, the CDR3 is TGCAGCGTTGAGCCGTCCTGGAACACTGAAGCTTTCTTT. The genes are TRBV29-1 and TRBJ1-1; D is unclear. The CDR3 is 13 residues long. V was shortened by 3 bases and J by 1 base, with 9 bases between the two germline ends. Germline values: CDR1 SQVTM, CDR2 ANQGSEA.

This clonotype was picked up a small number of times. The V gene is TRBV5-1, the J gene TRBJ2-5; D might be TRBD1 (6 bases). The CDR3 totals 14 residues. V was clipped by 4 bases and J by 5 bases, with 15 bases between them. CDR1 and CDR2 from the germline V gene are SGHRS and YFSETQ. CDR3 sequence (DNA): TGCGCCAGCAGCACCGTTGCTCAGGGGGAGACCCAGTACTTC. It specifies CASSTVAQGETQYF.

The chain links TRBV6-1 to TRBJ2-3; D not certain. This CDR3 has 16 amino acids. V lost 7 bases, J lost 2 bases, and 19 bases lay in between. Germline V lookup: CDR1 MNHNS, CDR2 SASEGT. The CDR3 DNA reads as TGTGCCAGCACTCCGGCCCGTCGGCGCGACACAGATACGCAGTATTTT. It is translated as CASTPARRRDTDTQYF.

The sample holds a few counts of this clonotype. The rearrangement links TRBV10-3 to TRBJ2-3; perhaps TRBD2 as D (5 bases). Trimming left V 2 bases short and J 2 bases short, with 8 bases between. CDR1 ENHRY and CDR2 SYGVKD come from the germline V gene. CDR3 length: 14 residues. CDR3 in DNA: TGTGCCATCAGTGAGGGCGGGTACACAGATACGCAGTATTTT. It yields the protein CAISEGGYTDTQYF.